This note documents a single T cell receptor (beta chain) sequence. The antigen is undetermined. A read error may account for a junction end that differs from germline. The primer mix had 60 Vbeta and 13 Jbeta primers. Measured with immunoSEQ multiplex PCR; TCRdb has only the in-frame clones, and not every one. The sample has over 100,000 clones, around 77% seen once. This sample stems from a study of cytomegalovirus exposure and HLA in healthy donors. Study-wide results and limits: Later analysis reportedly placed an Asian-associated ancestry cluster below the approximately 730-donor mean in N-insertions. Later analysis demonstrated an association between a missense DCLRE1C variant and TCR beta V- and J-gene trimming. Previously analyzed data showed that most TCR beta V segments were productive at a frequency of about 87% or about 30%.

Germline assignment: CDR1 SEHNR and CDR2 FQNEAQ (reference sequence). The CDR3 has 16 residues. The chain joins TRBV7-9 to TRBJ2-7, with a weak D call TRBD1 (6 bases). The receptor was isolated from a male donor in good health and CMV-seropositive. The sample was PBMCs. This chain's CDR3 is CSSSFPEGQNRYEQYF. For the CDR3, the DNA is TGTTCCAGCAGCTTTCCTGAAGGACAGAATCGCTACGAGCAGTACTTC.